A single sample gave rise to the 7 T cell receptor beta chains below, sequenced in a study of shared clonotypes between healthy human individuals. Naivety among CD8 cells was defined by CD45RO negativity and positive CCR7 selection, thereby excluding terminally differentiated effector memory CD45RA+ cells. Profiled with immunoSEQ multiplex PCR; TCRdb holds only in-frame clones, not every one. This sample yields some 740,000 clones, of which 80% to 95% are seen a single time; less than 25% belongs to the top ten. Sequencing input: naive CD8+ T cells sorted from blood. All receptors derive from a man aged 30 to 45 in good health.

The gene calls are TRBV5-1 and TRBJ2-6; 7 nucleotides line up with TRBD1. This CDR3 spans 17 amino acids. Losses at the gene ends were 0 bases for V and 0 bases for J; bases not matched to a gene: 3. Germline V gene lookup returns CDR1 SGHRS and CDR2 YFSETQ. The CDR3 sequence: CASSLAQGSSGANVLTF. The CDR3 DNA is TGCGCCAGCAGCTTGGCACAGGGGTCCTCTGGGGCCAACGTCCTGACTTTC.

The chain couples TRBV11-2 to TRBJ2-7; D gene ambiguous. Germline CDR1 reads SGHAT; CDR2 reads FQNNGV. Trimming shortened V by 4 bases and J by 6 bases, and 10 bases separated the two germline ends. This CDR3 contains 12 residues. The CDR3 reads CASSYPIGEQYF. The DNA of the CDR3 is TGTGCCAGCAGCTACCCAATTGGCGAGCAGTACTTC.

The chain has TRBV9 and TRBJ1-2; 8 bases fit TRBD1. CDR1 and CDR2 (germline): SGDLS, YYNGEE. The CDR3 length is 13 residues. V dropped 3 bases and J dropped 4; count of bases not matched to a gene: 2. The CDR3 is CASSDTGGYGYTF. CDR3 DNA sequence: TGTGCCAGCAGCGATACAGGGGGCTATGGCTACACCTTC.

The J gene is TRBJ2-7, the V gene TRBV7-9, with TRBD2 matching over 10 bases. CDR1 SEHNR and CDR2 FQNEAQ come from the germline V gene (reference sequence). The ends lost 4 bases at V and 4 bases at J; junction bases unmatched: 4. The CDR3 consists of 14 residues. The CDR3 is CASSSSGRLYEQYF. The CDR3 DNA is TGTGCCAGCAGCTCTAGCGGGAGATTGTACGAGCAGTACTTC.

The chain combines TRBV28 with TRBJ1-5; 9 nucleotides align to TRBD1. The CDR3 sequence is 16 residues long. The V and J ends lost 4 bases and 6 bases, in that order; junction bases with no gene match: 10. Looked up from germline, CDR1 is MDHEN and CDR2 is SYDVKM. The CDR3 loop is CASSSGTGYIGQPQHF. The CDR3 region has the DNA TGTGCCAGCAGTTCCGGGACAGGGTATATCGGTCAGCCCCAGCATTTT.

V is TRBV14 and J is TRBJ2-7; perhaps TRBD1 as D (6 bases). The germline V gene has CDR1 SGHDN and CDR2 FVKESK. V lost 2 bases and J lost 3, with 14 bases in between. The CDR3 sequence is 15 residues long. The CDR3 region is CASSQLETGFYEQYF. The CDR3 DNA sequence: TGTGCCAGCAGCCAATTAGAGACAGGTTTCTACGAGCAGTACTTC.

This sequence joins TRBV4-2 and TRBJ2-3; 12 bases are shared with TRBD2. This CDR3 is built from 19 residues. V trimming: 5 bases; J trimming: 0 bases; junction bases outside the gene matches: 12. CDR1 is LGHNA and CDR2 is YNFKEQ in the germline V gene. CDR3 amino acids: CASSAHLAGGRISTDTQYF. The CDR3 DNA reads TGTGCCAGCAGCGCCCATCTAGCGGGAGGGAGGATTAGCACAGATACGCAGTATTTT.